The 10 T cell receptor beta chains reported below all come from one sample, sequenced in a study of cytomegalovirus exposure and HLA in healthy donors. The PCR had 60 Vbeta and 13 Jbeta primers. The method was immunoSEQ multiplex PCR; TCRdb's version includes in-frame clones alone and lacks a portion of them. The sample has 100,000 to 150,000 clones, around 82% seen once. Material for sequencing was PBMCs. The receptors come from a boy younger than 18 in good health and CMV-seronegative.

The chain uses TRBV15 and TRBJ1-1; D perhaps matches TRBD1 (6 bases). The V end was cut by 1 base, the J end by 7 bases, with 13 bases between. CDR1 LNHNV and CDR2 YYDKDF come from the germline V gene (reference sequence). The CDR3 is 14 amino acids. The CDR3 coding sequence is TGTGCCACCAGCAGAGGCCAGGACAGCCTTGAAGCTTTCTTT. As protein: CATSRGQDSLEAFF.

The chain has TRBV4-1 and TRBJ2-7, with 7 bases identical to TRBD2. The V segment lost 4 bases and the J segment 3 bases; nucleotides outside the gene matches: 9. Germline V gives CDR1 MGHRA, CDR2 YSYEKL. The CDR3 consists of 15 residues. CDR3 in amino acids: CASSPNGGSFYEQYF. The CDR3 DNA reads TGCGCCAGCAGCCCAAACGGCGGGAGCTTCTACGAGCAGTACTTC.

The CDR3 DNA is TGCGCCAGCCGTCCCCAGGACTCCTATAATTCACCCCTCCACTTT. Its translation is CASRPQDSYNSPLHF. The chain carries TRBV5-1 and TRBJ1-6; D gene ambiguous. V was cut by 7 bases and J by 0 bases, with 11 bases left in between. Germline V gives CDR1 SGHRS, CDR2 YFSETQ. The CDR3 length is 15 residues.

For the CDR3, the DNA is TGTGCCAGCAGTCGGCAGGGTCCCCAGCCCCAGCATTTT. Its translation: CASSRQGPQPQHF. The rearrangement links TRBV6-5 to TRBJ1-5; D perhaps matches TRBD1 (5 bases). This CDR3 region has 13 residues. Per germline, CDR1 MNHEY and CDR2 SVGAGI. V was clipped by 5 bases and J by 7 bases, with 12 bases between them.

Many counts were recorded for this clone. The V gene is TRBV9, the J gene TRBJ2-3, with a tentative D call TRBD2 (6 bases). V lost 3 bases, J lost 2 bases, and 7 bases lay in between. CDR1 is SGDLS and CDR2 is YYNGEE in the germline V gene. The CDR3 has 13 amino acids. Here the CDR3 DNA reads TGTGCCAGCAGCGGGACTAACACAGATACGCAGTATTTT. It encodes CASSGTNTDTQYF.

The V and J genes are TRBV7-9 and TRBJ1-2; 8 bases fit TRBD1. The CDR3 consists of 17 residues. Germline V lookup: CDR1 SEHNR, CDR2 FQNEAQ (reference sequence). V trimming: 2 bases; J trimming: 3 bases; junction bases outside the gene matches: 11. CDR3 amino acids: CASSLTEVPGGHYGYTF. In DNA, the CDR3 is TGTGCCAGCAGCTTAACAGAGGTGCCAGGGGGCCACTATGGCTACACCTTC. Combining the CDR3 with reference TRBV7-9 and TRBJ1-2 gives the whole variable domain DTGVSQNPRHKITKRGQNVTFRCDPISEHNRLYWYRQTLGQGPEFLTYFQNEAQLEKSRLLSDRFSAERPKGSFSTLEIQRTEQGDSAMYLCASSLTEVPGGHYGYTFGSGTRLTVV.

The CDR3 loop reads CAWSVLRANYGYTF. CDR3 nucleotide sequence: TGTGCCTGGAGTGTACTCAGGGCTAACTATGGCTACACCTTC. This rearrangement joins TRBV30 to TRBJ1-2; the D gene is possibly TRBD1 (5 bases). There are 14 residues in the CDR3. The germline V gene has CDR1 GTSNPN and CDR2 SVGIG (reference sequence). V was clipped by 0 bases and J by 0 bases, with 8 bases between them.

The rearrangement links TRBV15 to TRBJ1-3, with TRBD1 identical over 9 bases. Per the germline V gene, CDR1 is LNHNV and CDR2 is YYDKDF (reference sequence). V shed 0 bases, J shed 1 base, and the junction held 4 bases outside the gene matches. The CDR3 is 17 residues long. CDR3 loop: CATSREQGAGSGNTIYF. Here the CDR3 DNA reads TGTGCCACCAGCAGAGAACAGGGGGCTGGGTCTGGAAACACCATATATTTT.

The V and J genes are TRBV6-1 and TRBJ2-2; D is uncertain. The germline V gene encodes CDR1 MNHNS and CDR2 SASEGT. The V end lost 6 bases, the J end lost 8 bases, and 10 bases lay between the germline ends. This CDR3 has 12 amino acids. This CDR3 is CASSVNAGELFF. The CDR3 DNA is TGTGCCAGCAGCGTTAACGCGGGGGAGCTGTTTTTT.

V gene TRBV7-8 combines with J gene TRBJ2-7, with D possibly TRBD1 on 6 matching bases. Per germline, CDR1 SGHVS and CDR2 FQNEAQ. Trimming shortened V by 7 bases and J by 4 bases, and 14 bases separated the two germline ends. The CDR3 has 13 amino acids. CDR3: CASNTGSTYEQYF. CDR3 nucleotide sequence: TGTGCCAGCAATACAGGGTCTACTTACGAGCAGTACTTC. Based on the CDR3 plus reference TRBV7-8 and TRBJ2-7, the full variable domain is GAGVSQSPRYKVAKRGQDVALRCDPISGHVSLFWYQQALGQGPEFLTYFQNEAQLDKSGLPSDRFFAERPEGSVSTLKIQRTQQEDSAVYLCASNTGSTYEQYFGPGTRLTVT.